The T cell receptor (beta chain) under discussion was sequenced for a study of cytomegalovirus exposure and HLA in healthy donors. The V gene's germline CDR1 is SGHTA and CDR2 FQGTGA. V was clipped by 5 bases and J by 5 bases, with 21 bases between them. CDR3 size: 17 residues. PCR employed 60 Vbeta and 13 Jbeta primers. Repertoires were generated with immunoSEQ multiplex PCR, while TCRdb's copy carries only in-frame clones and drops some. Seen here are more than 50,000 clones, about 70% observed once, and the top ten hold approximately 19%. This chain links TRBV7-3 with TRBJ2-2; TRBD1 might be the D (5 bases). The receptor was isolated from a woman aged 55-69 years in good health and CMV-seropositive. What was sequenced was PBMCs. CDR3: CASSPLLAGWETGELFF. CDR3 coding DNA: TGTGCCAGCAGCCCACTCCTGGCAGGGTGGGAAACCGGGGAGCTGTTTTTT.